Given below is one TCR beta chain in context. Seattle researchers signed up patients amid active infection and tracked them longitudinally. The CDR3 spans 12 residues. CDR1 is SQVTM and CDR2 is ANQGSEA in the germline V gene. V shed 6 bases and J shed 1 base, with 9 bases lying between them. Sequencing was performed with immunoSEQ multiplex PCR; in TCRdb, only in-frame clones are kept and a portion is missing. The sample has 200,000 to 250,000 clones; about nine tenths are singletons. The data stem from a study of blood T cell repertoires in COVID-19. At the level of the study: The United States, Italy and Spain were the sources of the acute and convalescent COVID-19 samples. Nucleic acid was either cDNA or gDNA, and it came from T cells, B-cell-depleted T cells, or PBMCs.

The source of this sequence is a man aged 30-40 years with COVID-19, enrolled during active disease. V gene TRBV29-1 combines with J gene TRBJ1-1; no clear D gene. The sample consisted of peripheral blood. The DNA of the CDR3 is TGCAGCGTGGGTCGGGGGAACACTGAAGCTTTCTTT. This codes for CSVGRGNTEAFF.